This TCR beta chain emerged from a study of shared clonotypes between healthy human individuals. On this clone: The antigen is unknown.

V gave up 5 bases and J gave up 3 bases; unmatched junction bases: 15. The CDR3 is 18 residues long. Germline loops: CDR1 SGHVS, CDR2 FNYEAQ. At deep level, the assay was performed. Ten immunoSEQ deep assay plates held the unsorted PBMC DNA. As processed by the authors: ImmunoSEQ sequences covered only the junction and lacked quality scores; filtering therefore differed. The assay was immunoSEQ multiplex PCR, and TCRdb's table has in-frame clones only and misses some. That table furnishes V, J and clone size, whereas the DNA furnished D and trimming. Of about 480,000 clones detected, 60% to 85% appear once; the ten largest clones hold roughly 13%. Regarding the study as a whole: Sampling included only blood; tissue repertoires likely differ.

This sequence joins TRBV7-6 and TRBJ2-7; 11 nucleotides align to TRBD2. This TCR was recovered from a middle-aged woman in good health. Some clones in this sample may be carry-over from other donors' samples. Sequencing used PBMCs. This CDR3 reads CASSNRRQGTSGIYEQYF. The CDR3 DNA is TGTGCCAGCAGCAACCGGAGGCAAGGGACTAGCGGAATCTACGAGCAGTACTTC.